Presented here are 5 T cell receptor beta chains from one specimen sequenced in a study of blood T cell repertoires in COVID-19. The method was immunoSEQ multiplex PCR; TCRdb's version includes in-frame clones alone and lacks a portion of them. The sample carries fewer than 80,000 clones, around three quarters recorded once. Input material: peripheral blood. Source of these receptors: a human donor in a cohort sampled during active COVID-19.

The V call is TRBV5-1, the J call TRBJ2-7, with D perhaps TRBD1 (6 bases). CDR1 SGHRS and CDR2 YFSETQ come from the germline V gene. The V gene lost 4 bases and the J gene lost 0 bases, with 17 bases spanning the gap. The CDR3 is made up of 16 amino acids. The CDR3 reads CASSKGRTGNSYEQYF. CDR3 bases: TGCGCCAGCAGCAAAGGTCGTACAGGGAACTCCTACGAGCAGTACTTC. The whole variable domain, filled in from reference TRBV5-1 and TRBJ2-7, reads KAGVTQTPRYLIKTRGQQVTLSCSPISGHRSVSWYQQTPGQGLQFLFEYFSETQRNKGNFPGRFSGRQFSNSRSEMNVSTLELGDSALYLCASSKGRTGNSYEQYFGPGTRLTVT.

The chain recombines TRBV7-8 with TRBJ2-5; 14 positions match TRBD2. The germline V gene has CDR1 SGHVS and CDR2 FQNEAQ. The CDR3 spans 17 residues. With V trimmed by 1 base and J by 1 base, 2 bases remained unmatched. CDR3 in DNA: TGTGCCAGCAGCTTAGGGACTAGCGGGGGGTCCCAAGAGACCCAGTACTTC. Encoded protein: CASSLGTSGGSQETQYF.

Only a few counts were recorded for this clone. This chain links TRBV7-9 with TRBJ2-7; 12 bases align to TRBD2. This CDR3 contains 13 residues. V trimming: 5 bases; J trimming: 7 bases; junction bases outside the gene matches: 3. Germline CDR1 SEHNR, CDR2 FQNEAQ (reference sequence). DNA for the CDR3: TGTGCCAGCAGCCCACTAGCGGGAGGAGAGCAGTACTTC. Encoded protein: CASSPLAGGEQYF.

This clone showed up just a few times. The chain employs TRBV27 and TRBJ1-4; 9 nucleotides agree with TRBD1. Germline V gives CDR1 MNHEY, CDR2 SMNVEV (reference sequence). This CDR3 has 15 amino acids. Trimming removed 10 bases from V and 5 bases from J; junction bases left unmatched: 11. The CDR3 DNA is TGTGCCATTCCTTCCCCCGGGACAGGGAATGAAAAACTGTTTTTT. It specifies CAIPSPGTGNEKLFF.

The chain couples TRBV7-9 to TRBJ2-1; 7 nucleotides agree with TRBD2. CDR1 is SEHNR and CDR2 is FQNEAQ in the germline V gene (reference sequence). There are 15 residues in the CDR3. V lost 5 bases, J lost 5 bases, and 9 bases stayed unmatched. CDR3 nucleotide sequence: TGTGCCAGCAGCCCGCGGGGGAGCGGCGACAATGAGCAGTTCTTC. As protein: CASSPRGSGDNEQFF.